Sequencing of this T cell receptor (beta chain) was carried out in a study of OX40 agonist ivuxolimab in advanced cancers. Study context: Prior therapy, whether anti-PD-1, anti-PD-L1 or anti-CTLA-4, was allowed, and less than 45% had some.

Sequencing was performed with immunoSEQ multiplex PCR; in TCRdb, only in-frame clones are kept and a portion is missing. This sample has roughly 140,000 clones, with 90% to 95% found just once. Only a few counts were recorded for this clone. Its matching antigen is unknown. Study conclusions and caveats: Undetermined was the antigen specificity of the expanded peripheral T cells. The CD4+ and CD8+ T cells in the blood had expanded clonally by week 6 at 0.1 to 3.0 mg/kg. CD8+ T cells were the subset that, on average, had more expanded clones than CD4+.

V shed 6 bases, J shed 2 bases, and the junction held 4 bases outside the gene matches. The length of the CDR3 is 14 residues. The germline CDR1 and CDR2 sequences are MDHEN and SYDVKM. The source is an adult with an advanced solid tumor such as melanoma, head and neck, liver or kidney cancer. The sample consisted of CD4+ or CD8+ T cells sorted from blood, taken in a trial of the OX40 agonist ivuxolimab. This chain joins TRBV28 and TRBJ1-2, with 9 bases aligning to TRBD1. The CDR3 region has the DNA TGTGCCAGCAGGGACGGACAGGGGAACTATGGCTACACCTTC. Translating it yields CASRDGQGNYGYTF.